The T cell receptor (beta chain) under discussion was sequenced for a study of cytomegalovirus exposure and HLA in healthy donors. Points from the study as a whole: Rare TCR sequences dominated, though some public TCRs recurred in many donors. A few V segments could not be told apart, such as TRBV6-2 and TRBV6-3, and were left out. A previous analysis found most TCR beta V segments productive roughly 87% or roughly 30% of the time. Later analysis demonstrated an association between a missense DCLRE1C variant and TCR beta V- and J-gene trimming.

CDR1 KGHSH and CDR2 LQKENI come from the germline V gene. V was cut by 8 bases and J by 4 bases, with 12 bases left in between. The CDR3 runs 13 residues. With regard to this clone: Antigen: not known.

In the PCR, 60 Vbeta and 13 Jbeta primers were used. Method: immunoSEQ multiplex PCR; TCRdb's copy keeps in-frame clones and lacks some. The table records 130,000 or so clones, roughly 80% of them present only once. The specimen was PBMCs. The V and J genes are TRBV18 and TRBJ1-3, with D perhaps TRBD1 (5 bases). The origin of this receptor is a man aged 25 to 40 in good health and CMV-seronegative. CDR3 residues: CASARGGGNTIYF. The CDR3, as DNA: TGTGCCAGCGCAAGGGGTGGCGGAAACACCATATATTTT.